Following are 29 T cell receptor beta chains from one sample sequenced in a study of blood T cell repertoires in COVID-19. Produced via immunoSEQ multiplex PCR; TCRdb's table is partial and in-frame only. The data contain some 250,000 clones, roughly 90% of them singletons. The sequenced material came from PBMCs or T cells enriched from blood (not recorded which). The receptors derive from a middle-aged man who had recovered from COVID-19.

The J gene is TRBJ1-1, the V gene TRBV9, with a weak D call TRBD1 (6 bases). V lost 0 bases to trimming and J lost 5 bases, with 11 bases between them. The CDR3 is 14 amino acids. Germline V CDR1 and CDR2: SGDLS, YYNGEE. The CDR3 region has the DNA TGTGCCAGCAGCGTAGAACAGGGAAGGACTGAAGCTTTCTTT. Amino acid sequence: CASSVEQGRTEAFF.

This chain links TRBV7-9 with TRBJ1-3; 8 bases align to TRBD1. Unmatched junction bases numbered 12, after V lost 11 bases and J lost 3 bases. The CDR3 consists of 15 residues. The germline V gene has CDR1 SEHNR and CDR2 FQNEAQ (reference sequence). CDR3 sequence reads: CAGDRGPGYGNTIYF. The CDR3 nucleotides are TGTGCCGGAGACAGGGGACCGGGGTATGGAAACACCATATATTTT.

The V and J genes are TRBV27 and TRBJ1-5, with D possibly TRBD1 on 5 matching bases. Per the germline V gene, CDR1 is MNHEY and CDR2 is SMNVEV (reference sequence). This CDR3 has 21 residues. The V end was cut by 0 bases, the J end by 6 bases, with 30 bases between. DNA for the CDR3: TGTGCCAGCAGTTTATCCGTCGGGGGTGGCACGGGCCAATTAAGTAGTCAGCCCCAGCATTTT. Amino acid sequence: CASSLSVGGGTGQLSSQPQHF.

The chain is built from TRBV7-8 and TRBJ1-6; D is unresolved. V was clipped by 1 base and J by 5 bases, with 6 bases between them. Germline lookup yields CDR1 SGHVS and CDR2 FQNEAQ. CDR3 length: 14 amino acids. CDR3 nucleotide sequence: TGTGCCAGCAGCTTAGTGCAGGATAATTCACCCCTCCACTTT. Its protein is CASSLVQDNSPLHF.

The chain combines TRBV3-1 (or the pseudogene TRBV3-2) with TRBJ1-1; D ambiguous. The CDR3 length is 13 residues. V dropped 5 bases and J dropped 1 base, with 8 bases sitting between them. Germline CDR1 reads LGHDT; CDR2 reads YNNKEL (reference sequence). CDR3 protein: CASSSTENTEAFF. The CDR3 region has the DNA TGTGCCAGCAGCTCAACAGAGAACACTGAAGCTTTCTTT.

The chain couples TRBV7-2 to TRBJ2-1; tentative D call: TRBD2 (5 bases). Germline assignment: CDR1 SGHTA and CDR2 FQGNSA. V was shortened by 0 bases and J by 8 bases, with 11 bases between the two germline ends. The CDR3 has 14 residues. Here the CDR3 reads CASSLAREMYEQFF. The CDR3, as DNA: TGTGCCAGCAGCTTAGCGAGGGAGATGTATGAGCAGTTCTTC.

The J gene is TRBJ1-2, the V gene TRBV10-2; TRBD1 might be the D (5 bases). V dropped 10 bases and J dropped 3 bases, with 18 bases sitting between them. Germline CDR1 reads WSHSY; CDR2 reads SAAADI. The CDR3 runs 14 residues. The CDR3 loop reads CATQGQGLDYGYTF. The CDR3 region has the DNA TGCGCCACTCAAGGTCAGGGACTGGACTATGGCTACACCTTC.

The V gene is TRBV27, the J gene TRBJ2-1, with 11 positions matching TRBD2. J was trimmed by 3 bases and V by 3 bases; bases with no gene match: 13. The CDR3 spans 19 residues. CDR1 MNHEY and CDR2 SMNVEV come from the germline V gene (reference sequence). The CDR3 loop reads CASSFRNGRLAGFYNEQFF. The CDR3, as DNA: TGTGCCAGCAGTTTTCGAAACGGGCGACTAGCGGGATTCTACAATGAGCAGTTCTTC.

The chain uses TRBV10-3 and TRBJ2-2, with TRBD2 identical over 7 bases. The length of the CDR3 is 14 residues. Germline CDR1 is ENHRY and CDR2 is SYGVKD. V lost 0 bases and J lost 7; bases outside the gene matches: 2. DNA for the CDR3: TGTGCCATCAGTGAGTCCGGGGAGGGCGGGGAGCTGTTTTTT. Its translation is CAISESGEGGELFF.

The rearrangement links TRBV13 to TRBJ1-6; D not certain. The CDR3 has 19 residues. V dropped 0 bases and J dropped 5 bases, with 20 bases sitting between them. The V gene's germline CDR1 is PRHDT and CDR2 FYEKMQ (reference sequence). The DNA for the CDR3 is TGTGCCAGCAGCTTAGGGGAGAGGGATAGGCCTCTCAATAATTCACCCCTCCACTTT. Translated, it gives CASSLGERDRPLNNSPLHF.

The rearrangement links TRBV27 to TRBJ2-5; 8 nucleotides align to TRBD1. The CDR3 sequence is 14 residues long. The V gene's germline CDR1 is MNHEY and CDR2 SMNVEV (reference sequence). J was trimmed by 4 bases and V by 4 bases; bases with no gene match: 5. The CDR3: CASSYQGALETQYF. The DNA of the CDR3 is TGTGCCAGCAGTTATCAGGGGGCCCTAGAGACCCAGTACTTC.

The chain combines TRBV18 with TRBJ1-3; no clear D. Per the germline V gene, CDR1 is KGHSH and CDR2 is LQKENI. V dropped 1 base and J dropped 0 bases, with 16 bases sitting between them. The CDR3 sequence is 18 residues long. DNA for the CDR3: TGTGCCAGCTCACCACGGACGGACTCCGGCGACTCTGGAAACACCATATATTTT. Its translation is CASSPRTDSGDSGNTIYF.

CDR3 residues: CASSPQGMAGSGELFF. In nucleotides, the CDR3 is TGTGCCAGCAGCCCCCAAGGAATGGCGGGATCCGGGGAGCTGTTTTTT. The chain combines TRBV7-8 with TRBJ2-2; a possible D gene is TRBD2 (6 bases). The V gene lost 5 bases and the J gene lost 6 bases, with 19 bases spanning the gap. Per the germline V gene, CDR1 is SGHVS and CDR2 is FQNEAQ. The CDR3 is made up of 16 amino acids.

The chain recombines TRBV18 with TRBJ2-2; D ambiguous. CDR3 size: 15 residues. Germline CDR1 KGHSH, CDR2 LQKENI. V lost 6 bases and J 0 bases, leaving 11 bases between the germline ends. The chain's CDR3 is CASSPRQANTGELFF. In DNA, the CDR3 is TGTGCCAGCTCCCCCCGGCAGGCGAACACCGGGGAGCTGTTTTTT.

This chain joins TRBV7-7 and TRBJ2-5; no firm D call. This CDR3 is built from 14 residues. Germline V gene data show CDR1 as SSHAT and CDR2 as FNYEAQ (reference sequence). Between the trimmed V and J ends, which lost 4 bases and 2 bases, there was a span of 11 bases. The CDR3 nucleotides are TGTGCCAGCAGCTCGATGACTCTTCAAGAGACCCAGTACTTC. This sequence encodes CASSSMTLQETQYF.

Remarks on this clone: The sample has other DNA sequences that encode this CDR3 too. The chain joins TRBV10-1 to TRBJ2-7; the match to TRBD1 covers 7 bases. Germline V gene lookup returns CDR1 WNHNN and CDR2 SYGVQD (reference sequence). The CDR3 consists of 14 residues. Trimming removed 0 bases from V and 1 base from J; junction bases left unmatched: 0. In DNA form, the CDR3 reads TGCGCCAGCAGTGAGTCACAGGGGTCCTACGAGCAGTACTTC. This translates into CASSESQGSYEQYF.

The gene calls are TRBV5-1 and TRBJ1-1, with 9 bases identical to TRBD1. V trimming: 4 bases; J trimming: 5 bases; junction bases outside the gene matches: 15. Germline CDR1 and CDR2: SGHRS and YFSETQ. This CDR3 spans 17 amino acids. In DNA, the CDR3 is TGCGCCAGCAGCACCGGACAGGGGCCCGGGAGGGGGACTGAAGCTTTCTTT. It yields the protein CASSTGQGPGRGTEAFF.

This chain connects TRBV6-5 to TRBJ1-6, with 7 bases lining up with TRBD1. CDR3 length equals 15 residues. Germline V gene lookup returns CDR1 MNHEY and CDR2 SVGAGI. V was clipped by 3 bases and J by 6 bases; unmatched bases: 5. CDR3: CASSYMGQLNSPLHF. CDR3 nucleotide sequence: TGTGCCAGCAGTTATATGGGACAGCTTAATTCACCCCTCCACTTT.

V gene TRBV29-1 combines with J gene TRBJ1-2; TRBD1 might be the D (6 bases). Germline V gene data show CDR1 as SQVTM and CDR2 as ANQGSEA. V lost 1 base and J 0 bases, leaving 9 bases between the germline ends. This CDR3 is 14 amino acids long. DNA of the CDR3: TGCAGCGTTGAAGCGCGGACAGCTAACTATGGCTACACCTTC. It encodes CSVEARTANYGYTF.

The CDR3 spells CASSWGSGVSTDTQYF. Written as DNA, the CDR3 is TGTGCCAGCAGTTGGGGTAGCGGGGTTAGCACAGATACGCAGTATTTT. This chain connects TRBV28 to TRBJ2-3; 8 positions agree with TRBD2. From germline, CDR1 is MDHEN and CDR2 SYDVKM. This CDR3 region has 16 residues. V gave up 4 bases and J gave up 0 bases; unmatched junction bases: 6. Drawing the rest from reference TRBV28 and TRBJ2-3, the complete variable domain is DVKVTQSSRYLVKRTGEKVFLECVQDMDHENMFWYRQDPGLGLRLIYFSYDVKMKEKGDIPEGYSVSREKKERFSLILESASTNQTSMYLCASSWGSGVSTDTQYFGPGTRLTVL.

V usage is TRBV11-2 and J usage is TRBJ2-3; 7 nucleotides align to TRBD2. This CDR3 contains 15 residues. CDR1 and CDR2 from the germline V gene are SGHAT and FQNNGV. J was trimmed by 6 bases and V by 1 base; bases with no gene match: 7. CDR3 loop: CASSLVGGEGDTQYF. CDR3 in DNA: TGTGCCAGCAGCTTAGTGGGCGGGGAGGGGGATACGCAGTATTTT.

The V gene is TRBV11-2, the J gene TRBJ1-1; a weak D match, TRBD1 (5 bases). This CDR3 has 15 residues. Germline-derived CDR1 and CDR2 are SGHAT and FQNNGV. The germline V and J ends were trimmed by 0 bases and 0 bases, with 8 bases remaining between them. The CDR3 here is CASSLEPGMNTEAFF. The CDR3 DNA sequence: TGTGCCAGCAGCTTAGAGCCAGGGATGAACACTGAAGCTTTCTTT.

Only one count was recorded for this clone. The CDR3 loop reads CASSPQYRDGYTF. The CDR3 DNA reads TGTGCCAGCAGCCCTCAGTACAGGGATGGCTACACCTTC. The chain has TRBV7-2 and TRBJ1-2, with D possibly matching TRBD1 (6 bases). Looked up from germline, CDR1 is SGHTA and CDR2 is FQGNSA. Trimming stripped 5 bases from V and 6 bases from J, with 13 bases between. CDR3 length: 13 residues.

This sequence joins TRBV7-3 and TRBJ2-1; 11 nucleotides agree with TRBD2. V dropped 5 bases and J dropped 8; count of bases not matched to a gene: 8. The CDR3 sequence is 15 residues long. Germline values: CDR1 SGHTA, CDR2 FQGTGA. The CDR3 here is CASSQTSGSQYEQFF. The CDR3 bases are TGTGCCAGCAGCCAAACTAGCGGGAGTCAGTATGAGCAGTTCTTC.

This sequence joins TRBV19 and TRBJ1-1, with D hard to call. V dropped 4 bases and J dropped 4 bases, with 13 bases sitting between them. CDR1 is LNHDA, CDR2 SQIVND, per germline (reference sequence). This CDR3 is built from 14 residues. CDR3 region: CASSTDQVITEAFF. The DNA of the CDR3 is TGTGCCAGTAGTACCGATCAGGTTATCACTGAAGCTTTCTTT.

The chain uses TRBV3-1 (or the pseudogene TRBV3-2) and TRBJ2-6; no reliable D call. Between the trimmed V and J ends, which lost 0 bases and 3 bases, there was a span of 6 bases. CDR3 length equals 15 residues. The germline V gene has CDR1 LGHDT and CDR2 YNNKEL (reference sequence). CDR3 nucleotide sequence: TGTGCCAGCAGCCAAGATCGAGGTGGGGCCAACGTCCTGACTTTC. Encoded protein: CASSQDRGGANVLTF.

The V and J genes are TRBV7-9 and TRBJ1-2; 7 bases agree with TRBD1. V shed 1 base, J shed 6 bases, and the junction held 5 bases outside the gene matches. The length of the CDR3 is 14 residues. Looked up from germline, CDR1 is SEHNR and CDR2 is FQNEAQ (reference sequence). The CDR3 spells CASSLDRGLHGYTF. The CDR3 DNA is TGTGCCAGCAGCTTAGACAGGGGATTGCATGGCTACACCTTC.

The V and J genes are TRBV27 and TRBJ1-1; D unclear. The CDR3 extends over 13 amino acids. V was trimmed by 3 bases and J by 5 bases, leaving 10 bases between them. Per the germline V gene, CDR1 is MNHEY and CDR2 is SMNVEV (reference sequence). The CDR3 loop is CASSFSQETEAFF. The CDR3 region has the DNA TGTGCCAGCAGTTTTAGTCAGGAAACTGAAGCTTTCTTT.

This clone came up once. The DNA for the CDR3 is TGCGCCAGCAGCAACTTACAGGGGGCTGGAAACACCATATATTTT. This sequence encodes CASSNLQGAGNTIYF. The rearrangement links TRBV5-1 to TRBJ1-3, with TRBD1 matching 8 bases. This CDR3 comprises 15 residues. Germline-derived CDR1 and CDR2 are SGHRS and YFSETQ. V shed 4 bases, J shed 2 bases, and the junction held 5 bases outside the gene matches.